The 5 T cell receptor beta chains listed next were all sequenced from one sample in a study of blood T cell repertoires in COVID-19. The method was immunoSEQ multiplex PCR; TCRdb's version includes in-frame clones alone and lacks a portion of them. The data contain about 100,000 clones, 80% of them singletons. Sequencing was performed on peripheral blood. These receptors all come from a man aged 65 to 79 with active or convalescent COVID-19.

This clone was seen only a few times. The chain combines TRBV30 with TRBJ1-6, with 9 bases lining up with TRBD1. V lost 7 bases to trimming and J lost 7 bases; unmatched junction nucleotides: 5. CDR1 is GTSNPN and CDR2 is SVGIG in the germline V gene (reference sequence). The CDR3 sequence is 13 residues long. The CDR3 loop reads CASQGAGNSPLHF. CDR3 in DNA: TGTGCCTCACAGGGGGCAGGGAATTCACCCCTCCACTTT.

The chain couples TRBV13 to TRBJ2-3; 12 bases align to TRBD2. This CDR3 is 17 amino acids long. Losses at the gene ends were 0 bases for V and 2 bases for J; bases not matched to a gene: 3. CDR1 is PRHDT, CDR2 FYEKMQ, per germline (reference sequence). The CDR3 sequence is CASSLGLAGGHTDTQYF. The CDR3 DNA follows: TGTGCCAGCAGCTTAGGTCTAGCGGGGGGGCACACAGATACGCAGTATTTT.

This chain joins TRBV3-1 (or the pseudogene TRBV3-2) and TRBJ1-1; D uncertain. Trimming stripped 1 base from V and 4 bases from J, with 7 bases between. The CDR3 is made up of 13 amino acids. Germline V gene lookup returns CDR1 LGHDT and CDR2 YNNKEL (reference sequence). CDR3 loop: CASSQVRVTEAFF. For the CDR3, the DNA is TGTGCCAGCAGCCAAGTCCGTGTCACTGAAGCTTTCTTT.

This sequence joins TRBV30 and TRBJ1-1, with D possibly matching TRBD1 (6 bases). Germline CDR1 GTSNPN, CDR2 SVGIG (reference sequence). CDR3 length: 12 residues. Trimming shortened V by 4 bases and J by 5 bases, and 11 bases separated the two germline ends. The CDR3 sequence: CAWNRVGTEAFF. DNA of the CDR3: TGTGCCTGGAACAGGGTGGGGACTGAAGCTTTCTTT.

The chain combines TRBV11-2 with TRBJ2-7, with 7 bases aligning to TRBD2. The CDR3 loop spans 14 amino acids. Per germline, CDR1 SGHAT and CDR2 FQNNGV. V was pared by 5 bases and J by 6 bases, with 10 bases of the junction left unmatched. The CDR3 reads CASSQALGGPEQYF. The CDR3 DNA is TGTGCCAGCAGCCAAGCGTTGGGAGGGCCCGAGCAGTACTTC.